This TCR beta chain appears in the sequencing data of a study of blood T cell repertoires in COVID-19. Whole-study context: Sources were T cells, B-cell-depleted T cells, or PBMCs; the material itself was cDNA or gDNA.

Germline V gene sequence: CDR1 SGHTA, CDR2 FQGNSA. This CDR3 is 14 amino acids long. The V gene lost 2 bases and the J gene lost 4 bases, with 11 bases spanning the gap. Authors' data handling: How many nucleated cells were present was estimated from reference gene primer amplification. This table comes from immunoSEQ multiplex PCR, and its TCRdb copy is limited to in-frame clones, with some not included. V and J calls and clone size follow that table, whereas D and trimming were derived from the DNA. The sample has 170,000 or so clones, around nine tenths seen once. The chain uses TRBV7-2 and TRBJ1-2, with D unresolved. The sequence derives from a woman younger than 30 who had recovered from COVID-19. Sequenced sample: peripheral blood. CDR3 coding DNA: TGTGCCAGCAGCTTATTGGCAGGCTCCTATGGCTACACCTTC. Residues: CASSLLAGSYGYTF.